These 28 T cell receptor beta chains share one sample of origin, sequenced in a study of shared T cell receptors in the human thymus. Assay used: immunoSEQ multiplex PCR; TCRdb lists only in-frame clones, some missing. The sample holds just under 550,000 clones, about 84% seen once. Separately, the same data were catalogued under a study of human thymus T cells.

Source material: thymocytes. The origin of the receptors is a boy in the first two years of life with a congenital heart defect.

This chain connects TRBV30 to TRBJ1-1; possible D gene TRBD1, 5 bases. The CDR3 contains 12 residues. The germline V gene has CDR1 GTSNPN and CDR2 SVGIG (reference sequence). Trimming removed 2 bases from V and 10 bases from J, with 14 bases in between. In DNA, the CDR3 is TGTGCCTGGAGTTCCTCGGGGAGGGGAGCTTTCTTT. This encodes CAWSSSGRGAFF.

This clone was found once. The rearrangement links TRBV30 to TRBJ2-7, with 8 positions matching TRBD1. Germline V gene data show CDR1 as GTSNPN and CDR2 as SVGIG (reference sequence). V was clipped by 3 bases and J by 8 bases; unmatched bases: 6. The CDR3 is 12 residues long. In DNA form, the CDR3 reads TGTGCCTGGAGACTCAGACAGGGGAAGCAGTACTTC. The encoded protein is CAWRLRQGKQYF.

This rearrangement joins TRBV13 to TRBJ2-1; the D is unclear. Germline V CDR1 and CDR2: PRHDT, FYEKMQ (reference sequence). V was clipped by 5 bases and J by 0 bases, with 11 bases between them. The CDR3 totals 15 residues. The DNA for the CDR3 is TGTGCCAGCAGCCCCGTGGGCAGCTCCTACAATGAGCAGTTCTTC. Protein: CASSPVGSSYNEQFF.

The chain carries TRBV30 and TRBJ2-7, with 7 nucleotides matching TRBD2. Germline-derived CDR1 and CDR2 are GTSNPN and SVGIG (reference sequence). With 3 bases clipped from V and 2 bases from J, the junction kept 1 base outside the gene matches. This CDR3 has 12 amino acids. CDR3 sequence (DNA): TGTGCCTGGAGGGGGACTACCTACGAGCAGTACTTC. Translation gives CAWRGTTYEQYF.

J is TRBJ1-4 and V is TRBV30; maybe TRBD1 (5 bases). Trimming cost V 2 bases and J 10 bases, with 8 bases left between them. This CDR3 region has 11 residues. Germline-derived CDR1 and CDR2 are GTSNPN and SVGIG (reference sequence). DNA of the CDR3: TGTGCCTGGAGTAACGGGGGAAAACTGTTTTTT. Protein sequence: CAWSNGGKLFF.

The chain combines TRBV10-3 with TRBJ1-1, with D hard to call. With 3 bases removed from V and 1 base from J, the gap between germline ends came to 12 bases. The CDR3 contains 15 residues. Germline CDR1 is ENHRY and CDR2 is SYGVKD. CDR3 protein: CAISDPRLENTEAFF. Written as DNA, the CDR3 is TGTGCCATCAGTGACCCGAGACTGGAGAACACTGAAGCTTTCTTT.

This sequence joins TRBV13 and TRBJ2-3; the D gene is possibly TRBD2 (6 bases). Trimming took off 0 bases at V and 5 bases at J, with 15 bases between the two ends. The CDR3 covers 16 residues. Germline V gives CDR1 PRHDT, CDR2 FYEKMQ (reference sequence). The CDR3 coding sequence is TGTGCCAGCAGCTTAGGCCGACTAGATTGTCTAGATACGCAGTATTTT. It encodes CASSLGRLDCLDTQYF.

V is TRBV28 and J is TRBJ2-5, with TRBD1 identical over 10 bases. The ends lost 4 bases at V and 2 bases at J; junction bases unmatched: 16. The germline V gene has CDR1 MDHEN and CDR2 SYDVKM. The CDR3 extends over 19 amino acids. The CDR3 DNA sequence: TGTGCCAGCAGTTCCCTCATTAAGATGGGACAGGGGACTCAAGAGACCCAGTACTTC. It codes for CASSSLIKMGQGTQETQYF.

The chain is built from TRBV27 and TRBJ2-3; TRBD2 aligns across 7 bases. V was clipped by 8 bases and J by 8 bases; unmatched bases: 7. Germline V CDR1 and CDR2: MNHEY, SMNVEV (reference sequence). The CDR3 extends over 12 amino acids. The CDR3 nucleotides are TGTGCCAGCCGACCTTCTAGCGGTACGCAGTATTTT. Translating it yields CASRPSSGTQYF.

The chain uses TRBV28 and TRBJ2-7, with 11 bases that match TRBD1. From germline, CDR1 is MDHEN and CDR2 SYDVKM. The CDR3 is made up of 18 amino acids. J gave up 5 bases and V 7 bases, and 19 bases lay outside the gene matches. DNA of the CDR3: TGTGCCAGCATTAAAGCCGGGACAGGGGGAGTCCGGCGGGACGAGCAGTACTTC. This sequence encodes CASIKAGTGGVRRDEQYF. The variable domain in full, completed from reference TRBV28 and TRBJ2-7, reads DVKVTQSSRYLVKRTGEKVFLECVQDMDHENMFWYRQDPGLGLRLIYFSYDVKMKEKGDIPEGYSVSREKKERFSLILESASTNQTSMYLCASIKAGTGGVRRDEQYFGPGTRLTVT.

In this sample, this clone turned up a few times. The V gene is TRBV2, the J gene TRBJ2-7, with TRBD2 identical over 7 bases. The germline CDR1 and CDR2 sequences are SNHLY and FYNNEI. After removal of 5 bases from V and 0 bases from J, the junction contained 7 bases not matched to a gene. This CDR3 comprises 15 residues. The DNA of the CDR3 is TGTGCCAGCAGTCCCGGGCGGGAGCGCTCCTACGAGCAGTACTTC. The encoded protein is CASSPGRERSYEQYF.

The table lists this clone with a few counts. The V gene is TRBV11-3, the J gene TRBJ2-5; the match to TRBD1 covers 7 bases. V was clipped by 5 bases and J by 2 bases; unmatched bases: 11. The germline V gene has CDR1 SGHNT and CDR2 YENEEA. The CDR3 totals 16 residues. The chain's CDR3 is CASSLTGVVEQETQYF. The CDR3 DNA follows: TGTGCCAGCAGCCTCACAGGGGTCGTCGAACAAGAGACCCAGTACTTC.

There are a few counts of this clone. V is TRBV25-1 and J is TRBJ1-1, with 8 bases that match TRBD1. CDR3 length equals 15 residues. V shed 4 bases, J shed 0 bases, and the junction held 4 bases outside the gene matches. CDR1 is MGHDK and CDR2 is SYGVNS in the germline V gene. This CDR3 is CASSGGTGMNTEAFF. CDR3 DNA: TGTGCCAGCAGTGGCGGGACAGGCATGAACACTGAAGCTTTCTTT.

This clone has just one count. The V and J genes are TRBV2 and TRBJ1-2; TRBD1 matches at 9 bases. This CDR3 has 15 residues. The germline CDR1 and CDR2 sequences are SNHLY and FYNNEI. The V segment lost 4 bases and the J segment 4 bases; nucleotides outside the gene matches: 7. The CDR3 protein is CASSGRGQGAYGYTF. CDR3 nucleotides: TGTGCCAGCAGTGGTAGGGGACAGGGAGCCTATGGCTACACCTTC.

For this clone: A junction boundary mismatches the germline segment, possibly from a read error. CDR3 loop: CASSLGEGETQYF. The CDR3 DNA is TGTGCCAGCAGTTTAGGGGAGGGAGAGACCCAGTACTTC. The chain combines TRBV11-2 with TRBJ2-5, with 7 bases fitting TRBD2. The CDR3 has 13 residues. CDR1 and CDR2 from the germline V gene are SGHAT and FQNNGV.

The chain employs TRBV6-5 and TRBJ1-4; D unresolved. The length of the CDR3 is 14 residues. The germline V and J ends were trimmed by 2 bases and 6 bases, with 10 bases remaining between them. The germline CDR1 and CDR2 sequences are MNHEY and SVGAGI. In DNA form, the CDR3 reads TGTGCCAGCAGTTACACATGGCGGGATGAAAAACTGTTTTTT. Its translation: CASSYTWRDEKLFF.

CDR3 residues: CASSPPTTNTEAFF. The CDR3 bases are TGTGCCAGCAGCCCCCCGACAACGAACACTGAAGCTTTCTTT. V and J are TRBV9 and TRBJ1-1; no firm D call. This CDR3 spans 14 amino acids. Germline loops: CDR1 SGDLS, CDR2 YYNGEE. V was cut by 4 bases and J by 1 base, with 11 bases left in between.

V is TRBV25-1 and J is TRBJ2-7, with 7 bases lining up with TRBD2. From germline, CDR1 is MGHDK and CDR2 SYGVNS. V shed 3 bases and J 2 bases; nucleotides not matched to a gene: 16. The CDR3 is 18 amino acids. The CDR3 DNA follows: TGTGCCAGCAGTGAGTGGGCGGGGGATTATTCCTTAACCTACGAGCAGTACTTC. As protein: CASSEWAGDYSLTYEQYF.

The V call is TRBV5-6, the J call TRBJ2-1; no clear D. V dropped 1 base and J dropped 10 bases, with 9 bases sitting between them. The CDR3 runs to 12 residues. Germline CDR1 is SGHDT and CDR2 is YYEEEE. The CDR3 is CASSLYAAEQFF. DNA for the CDR3: TGTGCCAGCAGCTTGTACGCGGCCGAGCAGTTCTTC.

The chain combines TRBV11-2 with TRBJ2-7; 9 positions agree with TRBD2. J lost 8 bases, V lost 5 bases, and 4 bases had no gene match. The CDR3 runs to 12 residues. Germline V gene sequence: CDR1 SGHAT, CDR2 FQNNGV. CDR3 DNA: TGTGCCAGCAGCCCTGCGGGAGGGCAGCAGTACTTC. Amino acid sequence: CASSPAGGQQYF.

The chain has TRBV5-6 and TRBJ2-1, with D hard to call. V was shortened by 2 bases and J by 4 bases, with 4 bases between the two germline ends. The CDR3 is 12 residues long. Germline V gene data show CDR1 as SGHDT and CDR2 as YYEEEE. CDR3 bases: TGTGCCAGCAGCTTCCAGTACAATGAGCAGTTCTTC. This translates into CASSFQYNEQFF. Supplemented by reference TRBV5-6 and TRBJ2-1, the full variable domain reads DAGVTQSPTHLIKTRGQQVTLRCSPKSGHDTVSWYQQALGQGPQFIFQYYEEEERQRGNFPDRFSGHQFPNYSSELNVNALLLGDSALYLCASSFQYNEQFFGPGTRLTVL.

The genes are TRBV5-4 and TRBJ1-2; 12 nucleotides line up with TRBD1. This CDR3 is built from 14 residues. V was clipped by 7 bases and J by 4 bases; unmatched bases: 5. Per the germline V gene, CDR1 is SGHNT and CDR2 is YYREEE (reference sequence). The CDR3 DNA sequence: TGTGCCAGCCGCGCGGGACAGGGGGCCTATGGCTACACCTTC. It codes for CASRAGQGAYGYTF.

This chain links TRBV7-2 with TRBJ2-3, with 10 bases that match TRBD2. The V gene's germline CDR1 is SGHTA and CDR2 FQGNSA. CDR3 size: 17 residues. V dropped 4 bases and J dropped 1; count of bases not matched to a gene: 8. CDR3 protein: CASSSSSGGGGTDTQYF. CDR3 nucleotides: TGTGCCAGCAGCTCCTCTAGCGGGGGAGGGGGCACAGATACGCAGTATTTT.

This clone was counted once. The chain combines TRBV25-1 with TRBJ2-3, with a possible D match to TRBD2 (6 bases). The CDR3 length is 12 residues. With 2 bases removed from V and 9 bases from J, the gap between germline ends came to 9 bases. Germline V gene lookup returns CDR1 MGHDK and CDR2 SYGVNS. CDR3 residues: CASSEPGETQYF. For the CDR3, the DNA is TGTGCCAGCAGTGAACCGGGAGAGACGCAGTATTTT.

The V and J genes are TRBV11-3 and TRBJ2-7; 14 bases are shared with TRBD2. Germline V CDR1 and CDR2: SGHNT, YENEEA. V was pared by 4 bases and J by 1 base, with 3 bases of the junction left unmatched. The CDR3 covers 16 residues. This CDR3 is CASSSRTSGRSYEQYF. The CDR3 nucleotides read TGTGCCAGCAGCTCCCGGACTAGCGGGAGGTCCTACGAGCAGTACTTC.

The chain carries TRBV27 and TRBJ2-2; D unclear. The germline CDR1 and CDR2 sequences are MNHEY and SMNVEV (reference sequence). This CDR3 is 13 amino acids long. V was pared by 8 bases and J by 3 bases, with 10 bases between. CDR3 sequence (DNA): TGTGCCAGCGTTGGTCGGGACACCGGGGAGCTGTTTTTT. It is translated as CASVGRDTGELFF.

The chain combines TRBV28 with TRBJ2-2; possible D gene TRBD2, 6 bases. This CDR3 has 16 residues. Germline lookup yields CDR1 MDHEN and CDR2 SYDVKM. V lost 3 bases and J lost 0, with 11 bases in between. In DNA, the CDR3 is TGTGCCAGCAGTTTTTCCGCGGGGTCGAACACCGGGGAGCTGTTTTTT. The encoded protein is CASSFSAGSNTGELFF. Combining the CDR3 with reference TRBV28 and TRBJ2-2 gives the whole variable domain DVKVTQSSRYLVKRTGEKVFLECVQDMDHENMFWYRQDPGLGLRLIYFSYDVKMKEKGDIPEGYSVSREKKERFSLILESASTNQTSMYLCASSFSAGSNTGELFFGEGSRLTVL.

This chain links TRBV15 with TRBJ2-1, with a tentative D call TRBD2 (5 bases). The germline V gene encodes CDR1 LNHNV and CDR2 YYDKDF (reference sequence). V was trimmed by 6 bases and J by 10 bases, leaving 16 bases between them. The CDR3 extends over 13 amino acids. CDR3 region: CATSPTSLKEQFF. DNA for the CDR3: TGTGCCACCAGTCCTACTAGTTTGAAAGAGCAGTTCTTC.